This TCR beta chain was identified in a study of blood T cell repertoires in COVID-19. This clone was found once. Germline V gene sequence: CDR1 SEHNR, CDR2 FQNEAQ (reference sequence). The CDR3 totals 16 residues. V gave up 2 bases and J gave up 2 bases; unmatched junction bases: 3. The assay was immunoSEQ multiplex PCR, and TCRdb's table has in-frame clones only and misses some. Altogether about 73,000 clones are present, around 67% being singletons, with the ten largest covering around 21%. This receptor was obtained from a man between 60 and 75 years old with acute or convalescent COVID-19. The chain joins TRBV7-9 to TRBJ2-1, with TRBD2 matching over 10 bases. Sequenced sample: peripheral blood. This CDR3 is CASSLKREGPYNEQFF. The CDR3 bases are TGTGCCAGCAGCTTAAAGCGGGAGGGCCCCTACAATGAGCAGTTCTTC.